Following are 23 T cell receptor beta chains from one sample sequenced in a study of technical replicates of blood from a few donors. Produced via immunoSEQ multiplex PCR; TCRdb's table is partial and in-frame only. The profile shows around 92,000 clones, almost 96% of them singletons. What was sequenced was T cells isolated from PBMCs. The source of these receptors is a human donor in good health.

The rearrangement links TRBV9 to TRBJ2-2; possibly TRBD2 for D (6 bases). The CDR3 runs 16 residues. V dropped 0 bases and J dropped 7 bases, with 16 bases sitting between them. Germline V CDR1 and CDR2: SGDLS, YYNGEE. The chain's CDR3 is CASSVGGGRRDGELFF. The CDR3 DNA reads as TGTGCCAGCAGCGTAGGGGGCGGCAGGAGGGACGGGGAGCTGTTTTTT.

The V call is TRBV21-1, the J call TRBJ2-3; the DNA was not used to check the table's D call, TRBD2. TRBV21-1 is an annotated pseudogene. There are 19 residues in the CDR3. In DNA form, the CDR3 reads TGTGCCAGCAGCAGTAAAAAGGGCGTAAGCGGGGGTGGGGGAGATACGCAGTATTTT. It yields the protein CASSSKKGVSGGGGDTQYF.

This chain's CDR3 is CASSLAPGRENTEAFF. The CDR3 DNA follows: TGTGCCAGCAGCTTGGCTCCCGGCAGGGAGAACACTGAAGCTTTCTTT. The genes are TRBV5-5 and TRBJ1-1; TRBD1 might be the D (5 bases). CDR1 SGHKS and CDR2 YYEKEE come from the germline V gene (reference sequence). Deletions cut 0 bases from V and 1 base from J, with 13 bases between. The CDR3 is made up of 16 amino acids.

This chain connects TRBV6-1 to TRBJ2-7; 11 nucleotides align to TRBD2. Germline CDR1 MNHNS, CDR2 SASEGT. Trimming took 6 bases from V and 3 from J; bases not matched to a gene: 7. This CDR3 spans 15 amino acids. The CDR3 region has the DNA TGTGCCAGCAGCCCTACTAGCGGGAGTGTCTACGAGCAGTACTTC. Amino acids: CASSPTSGSVYEQYF.

This chain connects TRBV6-6 to TRBJ1-2; D not resolved. Germline CDR1 is MNHNY and CDR2 is SVGAGI (reference sequence). The length of the CDR3 is 13 residues. The V end lost 5 bases, the J end lost 0 bases, and 7 bases lay between the germline ends. The CDR3 protein is CASSIATNYGYTF. For the CDR3, the DNA is TGTGCCAGCAGTATTGCGACTAACTATGGCTACACCTTC.

This clone was seen a few times. The V and J genes are TRBV18 and TRBJ1-2; D uncertain. V lost 3 bases, J lost 5 bases, and 7 bases lay in between. The length of the CDR3 is 12 residues. Germline CDR1 and CDR2: KGHSH and LQKENI. The chain's CDR3 is CASSPGGYGYTF. The CDR3 bases are TGTGCCAGCTCACCCGGTGGTTATGGCTACACCTTC. The variable domain in full, completed from reference TRBV18 and TRBJ1-2, reads NAGVMQNPRHLVRRRGQEARLRCSPMKGHSHVYWYRQLPEEGLKFMVYLQKENIIDESGMPKERFSAEFPKEGPSILRIQQVVRGDSAAYFCASSPGGYGYTFGSGTRLTVV.

V is TRBV6-1 and J is TRBJ1-1; D is possibly TRBD1 (6 bases). Trimming cost V 6 bases and J 2 bases, with 16 bases left between them. The germline V gene encodes CDR1 MNHNS and CDR2 SASEGT. This CDR3 spans 15 amino acids. The CDR3 nucleotides read TGTGCCAGCAGCTACCCTTTACAGGGTAACACTGAAGCTTTCTTT. It translates to CASSYPLQGNTEAFF.

This clone was observed a single time. The CDR3 loop is CASSIQGANYGYTF. Written as DNA, the CDR3 is TGTGCCAGTAGTATACAGGGGGCTAACTATGGCTACACCTTC. The chain uses TRBV19 and TRBJ1-2; 7 bases align to TRBD1. The CDR3 extends over 14 amino acids. The V and J ends lost 2 bases and 0 bases, in that order; junction bases with no gene match: 0. Germline CDR1 LNHDA, CDR2 SQIVND (reference sequence).

The J gene is TRBJ2-2, the V gene TRBV5-1; weak D call: TRBD1 (6 bases). The V and J ends lost 4 bases and 4 bases respectively, with 8 bases between them. Germline CDR1 is SGHRS and CDR2 is YFSETQ. The CDR3 covers 13 residues. The DNA of the CDR3 is TGCGCCAGCAGCCTACAGGGCACCGGGGAGCTGTTTTTT. Its protein product is CASSLQGTGELFF. Combining the CDR3 with reference TRBV5-1 and TRBJ2-2 gives the whole variable domain KAGVTQTPRYLIKTRGQQVTLSCSPISGHRSVSWYQQTPGQGLQFLFEYFSETQRNKGNFPGRFSGRQFSNSRSEMNVSTLELGDSALYLCASSLQGTGELFFGEGSRLTVL.

This sequence joins TRBV28 and TRBJ1-5, with D possibly matching TRBD1 (6 bases). The CDR3 covers 18 residues. V lost 6 bases, J lost 9 bases, and 30 bases lay in between. Germline V lookup: CDR1 MDHEN, CDR2 SYDVKM. The CDR3 reads CASRPLSRQARKRLPQHF. In nucleotides, the CDR3 is TGTGCCAGCAGACCCCTAAGTCGACAGGCTAGAAAAAGACTGCCCCAGCATTTT.

The rearrangement links TRBV7-9 to TRBJ2-2; TRBD1 might be the D (6 bases). Germline V lookup: CDR1 SEHNR, CDR2 FQNEAQ (reference sequence). V gave up 3 bases and J gave up 1 base, with 9 bases separating them. This CDR3 is 15 amino acids long. This chain's CDR3 is CASSLGAKNTGELFF. CDR3 DNA: TGTGCCAGCAGCTTGGGGGCTAAGAACACCGGGGAGCTGTTTTTT.

This chain uses TRBV7-9 with TRBJ2-1; 12 positions agree with TRBD2. J lost 8 bases, V lost 4 bases, and 9 bases had no gene match. The CDR3 contains 16 residues. Germline V gene sequence: CDR1 SEHNR, CDR2 FQNEAQ (reference sequence). In DNA form, the CDR3 reads TGTGCCAGCAGCTCTAGCGGGAGGGTACCGCGGGATGAGCAGTTCTTC. It specifies CASSSSGRVPRDEQFF.

The chain is built from TRBV5-1 and TRBJ2-1; the D is unclear. Germline loops: CDR1 SGHRS, CDR2 YFSETQ. The CDR3 contains 15 residues. Deletions cut 2 bases from V and 8 bases from J, with 17 bases between. The CDR3 coding sequence is TGCGCCAGCAGCTTCCGTGGGCATTTCGGCGATGAGCAGTTCTTC. This encodes CASSFRGHFGDEQFF.

The gene calls are TRBV7-6 and TRBJ1-1; D remains unclear. V was shortened by 5 bases and J by 0 bases, with 10 bases between the two germline ends. The CDR3 totals 14 residues. Germline V gene sequence: CDR1 SGHVS, CDR2 FNYEAQ. In DNA, the CDR3 is TGTGCCAGCAGCCTTACATCTTTGAACACTGAAGCTTTCTTT. This sequence encodes CASSLTSLNTEAFF.

V gene TRBV5-4 combines with J gene TRBJ2-1; D may be TRBD1 (5 bases). Germline loops: CDR1 SGHNT, CDR2 YYREEE (reference sequence). V gave up 0 bases and J gave up 0 bases, with 13 bases separating them. The CDR3 is 17 residues long. Here the CDR3 DNA reads TGTGCCAGCAGCTTGGATCTCGGACACCGCTCCTACAATGAGCAGTTCTTC. Protein: CASSLDLGHRSYNEQFF.

The CDR3: CASSLVRTSGGDTQYF. CDR3 in DNA: TGTGCCAGCAGCTTAGTCCGGACTAGCGGGGGGGATACGCAGTATTTT. The chain combines TRBV7-6 with TRBJ2-3; TRBD2 matches 14 bases. J was trimmed by 6 bases and V by 1 base; bases with no gene match: 3. The CDR3 is 16 amino acids. The germline CDR1 and CDR2 sequences are SGHVS and FNYEAQ.

The chain employs TRBV27 and TRBJ1-2; 9 positions agree with TRBD1. CDR3 length: 16 residues. With V trimmed by 1 base and J by 4 bases, 7 bases remained unmatched. Germline V gene sequence: CDR1 MNHEY, CDR2 SMNVEV (reference sequence). CDR3 loop: CASSLLGGDRVYGYTF. The CDR3 coding sequence is TGTGCCAGCAGTTTATTAGGGGGGGACAGGGTCTATGGCTACACCTTC.

This clone appeared once. The V and J genes are TRBV6-4 and TRBJ2-1; the D gene is possibly TRBD2 (6 bases). Trimming removed 5 bases from V and 0 bases from J, with 14 bases in between. Germline V gene lookup returns CDR1 MRHNA and CDR2 SNTAGT. This CDR3 contains 16 residues. The CDR3 DNA sequence: TGTGCCAGCAGTCCGAGCGGGTTAAGCTCCTACAATGAGCAGTTCTTC. Its translation is CASSPSGLSSYNEQFF.

The CDR3 DNA sequence: TGTGCCAGCAGCGTAGTTACTAGCGGGGGGCTGGATACGCAGTATTTT. This encodes CASSVVTSGGLDTQYF. This chain uses TRBV9 with TRBJ2-3; 12 bases map to TRBD2. CDR1 is SGDLS, CDR2 YYNGEE, per germline. The V segment lost 0 bases and the J segment 6 bases; nucleotides outside the gene matches: 5. This CDR3 is 16 amino acids long.

V and J are TRBV11-3 and TRBJ2-7; D gene unclear. With 3 bases removed from V and 4 bases from J, the gap between germline ends came to 22 bases. The CDR3 sequence is 17 residues long. CDR1 is SGHNT and CDR2 is YENEEA in the germline V gene. The CDR3 coding sequence is TGTGCCAGCAGCTTTTGGTGTCGGCCGGCCGGAGCATACGAGCAGTACTTC. Its translation: CASSFWCRPAGAYEQYF.

J is TRBJ2-7 and V is TRBV28, with TRBD1 matching 8 bases. From germline, CDR1 is MDHEN and CDR2 SYDVKM. The CDR3 extends over 15 amino acids. J lost 6 bases, V lost 6 bases, and 13 bases had no gene match. The CDR3 reads CASRTQGGLVVEQYF. For the CDR3, the DNA is TGTGCCAGCAGGACACAGGGGGGACTGGTCGTCGAGCAGTACTTC.

The chain links TRBV11-3 to TRBJ2-5; 7 bases line up with TRBD2. CDR1 is SGHNT, CDR2 YENEEA, per germline. J was trimmed by 1 base and V by 5 bases; bases with no gene match: 4. The CDR3 sequence is 14 residues long. The CDR3: CASSRWGGQETQYF. For the CDR3, the DNA is TGTGCCAGCAGCCGATGGGGGGGCCAAGAGACCCAGTACTTC.

The chain links TRBV5-6 to TRBJ2-1; 10 bases agree with TRBD1. Germline V lookup: CDR1 SGHDT, CDR2 YYEEEE. The CDR3 sequence is 16 residues long. The trim removed 2 bases at V and 5 bases at J, leaving 7 bases unmatched. The CDR3: CASSFLKDRGNNEQFF. As DNA, the CDR3 is TGTGCCAGCAGCTTTCTTAAGGACAGGGGGAACAATGAGCAGTTCTTC.